A selection of T cell receptor beta chains follows, all from one sample in a study of cytomegalovirus exposure and HLA in healthy donors. Measured with immunoSEQ multiplex PCR; TCRdb has only the in-frame clones, and not every one. The sample table sets out 53,000 or so clones. Sequenced sample: PBMCs. These receptors all stem from a man aged 18 to 30 in good health and CMV-seropositive. Each CDR3 is given with its conserved first and last residue. Fields, in order: J gene, V gene, D gene, CDR3 DNA, CDR3 protein. A D gene is named only where the DNA matches it firmly.

TRBJ2-1,TRBV29-1,TRBD1,TGCAGCGTTTCTCGCCGGGACAGGGGGGGTGATGAGCAGTTCTTC,CSVSRRDRGGDEQFF
TRBJ1-3,TRBV4-1,.,TGCGCCAGCAGCCACCCCTCTGTCGTCTCTGGAAACACCATATATTTT,CASSHPSVVSGNTIYF
TRBJ2-5,TRBV7-8,.,TGTGCCAGCAGCTTAGCTGGTACTACTAGGGGGGAGACCCAGTACTTC,CASSLAGTTRGETQYF
TRBJ2-7,TRBV28,.,TGTGCCAGCAGTCGCTCCGGGACATTATCTTCCGAGCAGTACTTC,CASSRSGTLSSEQYF
TRBJ1-5,TRBV9,TRBD1,TGTGCCAGCAGCCTGGGACAGGGGGATGAACAGCCCCAGCATTTT,CASSLGQGDEQPQHF
TRBJ1-1,TRBV28,.,TGTGCCAGCAGTTTATATCGGGGGGGTTTGTTGAACACTGAAGCTTTCTTT,CASSLYRGGLLNTEAFF
TRBJ2-7,TRBV5-4,TRBD1,TGTGCCAGCAGCTTCTGGACAGGGGGCCCGTACGAGCAGTACTTC,CASSFWTGGPYEQYF
TRBJ2-5,TRBV7-9,.,TGTGCCAGCAGCTTACGACGGGAAGAGACCCAGTACTTC,CASSLRREETQYF
TRBJ2-1,TRBV19,.,TGTGCCAGTAGTCCAGCGGAAGGGTGGAGTGAGCAGTTCTTC,CASSPAEGWSEQFF
TRBJ2-7,TRBV6-1,.,TGTGCCAGCAGGGCCGGGATCAACTACGAGCAGTACTTC,CASRAGINYEQYF
TRBJ1-4,TRBV23-1,TRBD1,TGCGCCCAGCGCAGGATTGGTGATGGACAGGGCAATGAAAAACTGTTTTTT,CAQRRIGDGQGNEKLFF
TRBJ2-1,TRBV21-1,.,TGTGCCAGCAGCAGCCGGACTAGCGGGATCTATGAGCAGTTCTTC,CASSSRTSGIYEQFF
TRBJ2-7,TRBV27,TRBD2,TGTGCCAGCAGTTTAAGGCGGGGGGCGATATCCTACGAGCAGTACTTC,CASSLRRGAISYEQYF
TRBJ2-7,TRBV19,.,TGTGCCAGTAGTAGGGCCGGACAGACTGATTACGAGCAGTACTTC,CASSRAGQTDYEQYF
TRBJ1-4,TRBV19,.,TGTGCCTCAAGACCTCAGGGACACGAGGATGGAAAACTGTTTTTT,CASRPQGHEDGKLFF
TRBJ1-4,TRBV6-1,.,TGTGCCAGCACCAGGGCCTTGCTGGCTAATGAAAAACTGTTTTTT,CASTRALLANEKLFF
TRBJ2-7,TRBV30,.,TGTGCCTGGAGGAGGGGGGGGCTCTACGAGCAGTACTTC,CAWRRGGLYEQYF
TRBJ2-7,TRBV10-2,.,TGCGCCAGCCGAGCAGGCTACGAGCAGTACTTC,CASRAGYEQYF
TRBJ2-1,TRBV4-2,.,TGTGCCAGCAGCCAAGATGCGGGAATGGCCTACAATGAGCAGTTCTTC,CASSQDAGMAYNEQFF
TRBJ2-1,TRBV27,TRBD1,TGTGCCAGCAGTTCCCGGCGACAGGGGCCTTACAATGAGCAGTTCTTC,CASSSRRQGPYNEQFF
TRBJ1-5,TRBV28,TRBD1,TGTGCCAGCAGGGGGGGGACAGGGATGCATCAGCCCCAGCATTTT,CASRGGTGMHQPQHF
TRBJ1-2,TRBV4-1,.,TGCGCCAGCAGCCAAACAGGTGGCTACACCTTC,CASSQTGGYTF
TRBJ2-6,TRBV19,.,TGTGCCAGTACGTTCTCTGGGGCCAACGTCCTGACTTTC,CASTFSGANVLTF
TRBJ1-2,TRBV12-5,.,TGTGCTAGTGGACCGACAGGCCCCTATGGCTACACCTTC,CASGPTGPYGYTF
TRBJ2-7,TRBV28,.,TGTGCCAGCAGTTTGGTGGGGGCGCTTCCCTACGAGCAGTACTTC,CASSLVGALPYEQYF
TRBJ2-3,TRBV29-1,.,TGCAGCATACAGGGCCCAGCGGGATTGGGCACAGATACGCAGTATTTT,CSIQGPAGLGTDTQYF
TRBJ1-1,TRBV5-4,TRBD1,TGTGCCAGCAGCCCCCGACAGGGTATGAACACTGAAGCTTTCTTT,CASSPRQGMNTEAFF
TRBJ1-4,TRBV5-1,.,TGCGCCAGCAGCTTCAAAACAGCCGACAATGAAAAACTGTTTTTT,CASSFKTADNEKLFF
TRBJ2-7,TRBV21-1,.,TGTGCCAGCAGCAAAGGTGGCGGGAGAGAATACGAGCAGTACTTC,CASSKGGGREYEQYF
TRBJ1-6,TRBV15,.,TGTGCCACACAGATTCGCCATAATTCACCCCTCCACTTT,CATQIRHNSPLHF
TRBJ1-2,TRBV30,TRBD1,TGTGCCTGGAGACGTAGGGGACAGAACTATGGCTACACCTTC,CAWRRRGQNYGYTF
TRBJ1-1,TRBV5-1,.,TGCGCCAGCAGCTTGGGGCCAAACACTGAAGCTTTCTTT,CASSLGPNTEAFF
TRBJ1-3,TRBV18,.,TGTGCCAGCTCACCAAATACAGGAGTTGGAAACACCATATATTTT,CASSPNTGVGNTIYF
TRBJ1-2,TRBV18,TRBD1,TGTGCCAGCTCACCACCCGGGACAGTCTTCTCCTATGGCTACACCTTC,CASSPPGTVFSYGYTF
TRBJ2-2,TRBV7-3,.,TGTGCCAGCAGCTTATCGTTCGGGACCGGGGAGCTGTTTTTT,CASSLSFGTGELFF
TRBJ1-1,TRBV27,.,TGTGCCAGCACTGCCCGGGACACAAGGTCGAACACTGAAGCTTTCTTT,CASTARDTRSNTEAFF
TRBJ2-7,TRBV27,TRBD2,TGTGCCAGCAGCCCATCGGGACTAGCGACAGGCGAGCAGTACTTC,CASSPSGLATGEQYF
TRBJ2-5,TRBV19,.,TGTGCCAGTAGTGTCCCGGGCGGGGAGACCCAGTACTTC,CASSVPGGETQYF
TRBJ1-1,TRBV18,TRBD1,TGCGCCAGCTCATTCCGGGACAGGGGGTTGAACACTGAAGCTTTCTTT,CASSFRDRGLNTEAFF
TRBJ1-1,TRBV6-5,.,TGTGCCAGCAGTTCACGAAGACAGATAGGGAACACTGAAGCTTTCTTT,CASSSRRQIGNTEAFF